This TCR beta chain was identified in a study of blood T cell repertoires in COVID-19 (dated by TCRdb to about 2020). In terms of the full investigation: Collaborator samples came from the United States, Italy and Spain and covered acute and convalescent phases of COVID-19. Where available, HLA class I and class II types were obtained from metadata supplied by the sample provider rather than from assay-based typing. Samples were obtained from the ongoing ImmuneRACE study (first 160 participants) and from 1,254 subjects provided by 6 global collaborators. Sample metadata almost always included a de-identified subject ID, COVID-19 status, age in years and sex. The repertoires were made available in a free public database intended to serve as a resource for research on the immune response to SARS-CoV-2. The prospective study material was composed of cDNA or gDNA derived from T cells, B-cell-depleted T cells, or PBMCs. The dataset comprised deeply sampled blood TCRbeta repertoires from subjects exposed to, actively infected with, or recovered from COVID-19.

This clone showed up just a few times. Its cognate antigen has yet to be identified. One base away there is no much larger clone; base qualities are not given. Each collaborating institution followed its own protocols to collect whole blood in K2EDTA tubes. Collaborator samples were shipped for TCRbeta analysis as frozen whole blood, isolated PBMCs, or DNA extracted from either sample type. Its CDR3 holds 13 amino acids, cysteine through phenylalanine. Only the CDR3 region is kept as DNA, spanning 39 bases read in frame from base 1. The CDR1 and CDR2 encoded by the germline V gene are ENHRY and SYGVKD. V was cut back by 6 bases and J by 4 bases, leaving a gap of 12 bases between them. TCRbeta CDR3 regions were amplified from genomic DNA using the immunoSEQ Assay, a bias-controlled multiplex PCR. The original methods were these. The number of nucleated cells in each sample was estimated by amplification of reference gene primers within the assay. To quantify the absolute abundance of each unique TCRbeta CDR3 rearrangement, sequence reads were collapsed and filtered. For each sample, productive Simpson clonality was calculated as the square root of Simpson's diversity index across productive rearrangements. TCRdb stores this immuneACCESS table with in-frame sequences only. Part of the clones is absent; in the studies checked, under half of the shortfall reflects unresolved V genes, and no reason is known for the rest. V, J and clone size are those of that table, while D and trimming were read from the DNA. This sample comprises around 220,000 clones, approximately 82% of them detected only once. The top ten hold more than 4.5% of the sample.

Here is what the overall study found, with its caveats: Clinical and demographic metadata were provided uncurated, with the amount varying by source and participant.

The sequence came from a woman older than 75 with active or convalescent COVID-19. The rearrangement joined TRBV10-3 to TRBJ1-2; tentative D gene TRBD1, with 6 bases matching. Sample: peripheral blood. This receptor carries the CDR3 CAIREQGPYGYTF. The DNA sequence is TGTGCCATCAGGGAACAGGGTCCCTATGGCTACACCTTC.